The present TCR beta chain was sequenced within a study of siplizumab effects on memory and regulatory T cells. This clone occurred a few times. Its antigen remains unknown. Per-sample assaying covered roughly 100,000 TCR templates. Profiling relied on immunoSEQ multiplex PCR, and the TCRdb table lists in-frame clones only, not all of them. This sample has approximately 40,000 clones, with roughly 90% found just once. Study conclusions and caveats: Proliferating siplizumab-culture Tregs lacked confirmation of suppressive function. Some alloreactive sequences were traceable to unstimulated CD4+ memory cells, and siplizumab significantly reduced them. The mean Treg-derived percentage of mappable alloreactive CD4+ clones was 60% to 80% with siplizumab compared with under 30% in controls.

Trimming cost V 2 bases and J 3 bases; bases outside gene matches: 3. Germline CDR1 MNHEY, CDR2 SVGAGI. This CDR3 region has 15 residues. The sequence was obtained from a human donor in good health. Sequenced sample: naive CD4+ T cells sorted from blood. V and J are TRBV6-5 and TRBJ2-2, with 7 bases that match TRBD2. The CDR3 is CASSYIAGDTGELFF. The DNA for the CDR3 is TGTGCCAGCAGTTACATCGCGGGAGACACCGGGGAGCTGTTTTTT.